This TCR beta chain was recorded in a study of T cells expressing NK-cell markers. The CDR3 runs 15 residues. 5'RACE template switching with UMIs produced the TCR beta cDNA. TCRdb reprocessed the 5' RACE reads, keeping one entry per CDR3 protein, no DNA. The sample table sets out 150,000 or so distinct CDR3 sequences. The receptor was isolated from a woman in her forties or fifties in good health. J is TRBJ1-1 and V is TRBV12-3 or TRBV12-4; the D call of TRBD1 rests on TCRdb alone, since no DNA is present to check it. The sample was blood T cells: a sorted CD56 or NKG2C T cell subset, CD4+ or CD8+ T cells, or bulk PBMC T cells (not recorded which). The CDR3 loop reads CASSLAGMGHTEAFF.